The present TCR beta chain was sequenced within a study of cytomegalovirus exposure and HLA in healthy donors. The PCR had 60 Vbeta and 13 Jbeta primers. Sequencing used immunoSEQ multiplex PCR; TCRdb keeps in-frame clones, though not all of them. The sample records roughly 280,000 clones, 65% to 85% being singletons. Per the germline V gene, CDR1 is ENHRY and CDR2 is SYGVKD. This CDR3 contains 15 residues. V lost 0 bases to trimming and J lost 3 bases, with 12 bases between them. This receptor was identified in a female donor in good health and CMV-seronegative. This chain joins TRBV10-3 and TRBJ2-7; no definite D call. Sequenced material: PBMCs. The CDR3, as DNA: TGTGCCATCAGTGAGTCCCATCGGCTAGACTACGAGCAGTACTTC. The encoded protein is CAISESHRLDYEQYF.